This T cell receptor beta chain was documented in a study of blood T cell repertoires in COVID-19. Study overall: COVID-19 samples from acute and convalescent phases originated in the United States, Italy and Spain. Sample material is recorded as cDNA or gDNA derived from T cells, B-cell-depleted T cells, or PBMCs.

Authors' methods: Researchers report that nucleated cell counts were estimated from reference gene primer amplification. Clones were read by immunoSEQ multiplex PCR, and TCRdb kept only the in-frame ones, dropping some. V and J calls and clone size are those listed in that table; D and trimming were worked out from the DNA. Among more than 65,000 clones, 65% to 85% were seen once, and the ten largest hold approximately 3.3%. The J segment lost 3 bases and the V segment lost 3 bases, leaving 5 bases of the junction unmatched. CDR1 and CDR2 (germline): DFQATT, SNEGSKA (reference sequence). This CDR3 region has 13 residues.

This chain joins TRBV20-1 and TRBJ2-7, with 7 bases identical to TRBD2. The sample comprised peripheral blood. The sequence derives from a man aged 45-65 years with acute or convalescent COVID-19. CDR3 protein: CSASSLADYEQYF. The CDR3 nucleotides are TGCAGTGCTAGTAGTCTAGCGGACTACGAGCAGTACTTC.